This T cell receptor (beta chain) comes out of a study of spatial heterogeneity in lung cancer. Study overall: More than nine raw reads, on average, carried each unique TCR and UMI combination.

Time point specified: sample taken at primary tumor resection. Tumor, nontumor lung or frozen PBMC supplied whole RNA that was sequenced unsorted. One entry per CDR3 protein results from TCRdb running MiXCR on the 5' RACE reads. In the table there are more than 80,000 distinct CDR3 sequences, about 12% of which are singletons. The CDR3 runs 15 residues. Per the germline V gene, CDR1 is MNHEY and CDR2 is SVGAGI. V trimming: 4 bases; J trimming: 7 bases; junction bases outside the gene matches: 10. This sequence originates from a male donor with early-stage non-small cell lung cancer. The sequences come from PBMCs, collected at surgery. The rearrangement links TRBV6-5 to TRBJ2-4; 7 bases fit TRBD1. The CDR3 DNA reads TGTGCCAGCAGTTTTACTGGGACAGTTTCGAACATTCAGTACTTC. This encodes CASSFTGTVSNIQYF.